This T cell receptor beta chain was obtained from a study of cytomegalovirus exposure and HLA in healthy donors (dated by TCRdb to about 2017). At the level of the whole study: An earlier analysis of roughly 500 of the donors reported 250 to 300 Gb of sequence data and some 120 million unique TCR beta sequences from around 200 million T cells. Around 330 gigabases of sequencing data and around 90 million unique TCR sequences made up an early release that covered over 550 HLA-typed donors. Among the roughly 400 genotyped donors, around 81% belonged to the genetic ancestry cluster associated with self-reported Caucasian donors. The study was designed to test whether signatures of past pathogen exposure could be identified by cataloging public T cell receptors. The study used immunosequencing to profile the T cell repertoires of approximately 690 subjects and linked those repertoires to cytomegalovirus serostatus. A separate validation cohort of roughly 120 different subjects was used in addition to the roughly 640-subject first cohort. To predict cytomegalovirus infection status, the study brought together high-throughput TCR immunosequencing, statistical association of individual TCRs with disease status, and machine learning. A later analysis re-analyzed previously published TCR beta repertoires from roughly 630 donors and added high-resolution HLA genotyping to study TCR occurrence patterns. In the later analysis, no new phenotypic data were used to find candidate immune exposures; instead, reliance was placed on TCR beta sequences and their occurrence across donors. To decide whether each TCR beta V gene segment behaved as functional or pseudogenic, an earlier analysis of several hundred of the donors relied on high-throughput TCR beta sequencing. Alongside the repertoire data, information on donor age, sex, ethnicity and CMV serostatus was compiled. A later genetic analysis used genome-wide SNP genotypes for about 55% of the 666 donors, treating that subset as a discovery cohort. All discovery cohort repertoires had been generated using a single sequencing platform. HLA typing included class I and class II loci at four-digit resolution. The number of donors typed differed by locus, with 629-630 for A, B, C, DRB1 and DQB1, over 500 for DQA1, 600 to 610 for DPA1, and 450 to 480 for DPB1. Roughly five DR-DQ haplotypes were treated as single units for association and clustering because of strong linkage in the cohort. On average, about 240,000 unique TCR beta nucleotide sequences were sequenced per donor among 398 genotyped donors of the cohort, with roughly a sixth of those sequences being non-productive.

From the cysteine through the phenylalanine, the CDR3 covers 15 amino acids. This entry keeps only the CDR3 DNA: 45 bases, framed from base 1. From the germline V gene, CDR1 is SGHVS and CDR2 is FQNEAQ. Trimming accounts for 5 bases at V and 1 base at J, while the number of junction bases matched to no gene is 4. Study-level results and caveats: The sequencing pipeline was judged likely to have produced a cluster of highly shared sequence variants as a technical artifact. When HLA alleles, especially DR and DQ, strongly co-occurred, TCR associations were difficult to assign to individual alleles. It was suggested by the authors that the approach could potentially be generalized to other disease states and immunological phenotypes. A total of 150 or so TCR beta chains were listed by the study as associated with cytomegalovirus. Most TCR sequences were observed very rarely across donors, whereas some public TCRs were present in many individuals. Correlated functional status among segregating V segments might reflect linkage disequilibrium, but an unknown experimental factor could not be ruled out. In a later analysis, the rate of TCR association differed among HLA loci, with DRB1 alleles having the most associated TCRs and HLA-C alleles having the fewest. In vitro tests confirmed that a few of the cytomegalovirus-associated TCR beta chains recognize cytomegalovirus antigens. Some IMGT-functional V segments, including TRBV6-2 and TRBV6-3, could not be told apart with the 87-base-pair reads, so those segments were excluded. Broadly in line with IMGT annotations, most TCR beta V segments showed up in productive rearrangements about 87% or about 30% of the time in an earlier analysis of under 700 of the donors. Specific HLA alleles were associated with roughly 16,000 TCR beta sequences at a false discovery rate of 0.05 in a later analysis. A further reported finding was that TCR beta sequences accurately predicted the HLA-A and HLA-B alleles for most subjects in the first cohort. An association between a missense DCLRE1C variant and V-gene and J-gene trimming of TCR beta chains was found in a later genetic analysis and replicated in an independent cohort. Because some donors lacked HLA typing at each locus, the association tests relied only on the typed subset. Several of the top co-occurrence clusters appeared to be linked to parvovirus B19, influenza, CMV and Epstein-Barr virus, according to a later analysis. In a later analysis, HLA-associated TCR beta chains showed more clonal expansion and lower generation probabilities than non-associated chains that were equally common. The cohort was sequenced for TCR beta chains only, and without alpha or paired-chain data the features that could be detected were limited. Because counts were too low, some 17 rarely observed V segments, including chromosome 9 orphons, were left out of the earlier analysis of 587 of the donors. In a later analysis, most CMV-associated TCR beta chains were found to appear HLA-restricted, with HLA associations seemingly driven largely by CMV exposure. The classifier was reported to diagnose cytomegalovirus status with high specificity and sensitivity in both the original cohort and the validation cohort. The presence/absence analyses assumed that sequencing depth was roughly uniform across donors, and that assumption may not be true. Immune exposure information for the cohort was limited to CMV serostatus. In a later genetic analysis, fewer N-insertions in productive TCRs were reported among donors in an Asian-associated ancestry cluster than the approximately 670-donor mean.

In total, approximately 700 healthy bone marrow donors made up the cohort. At the time of sampling, all cohort members were nominally healthy, though unrecorded immune exposures were likely present. The donor tested CMV seropositive, placing the donor among the approximately 290 seropositive members of the cohort. A peripheral blood sample was collected from each donor, and TCR beta sequencing was performed on peripheral blood mononuclear cells. The Qiagen DNeasy Blood Extraction Kit was used to extract genomic DNA from the blood cell samples. To prepare the library, the immunoSEQ multiplex PCR assay was applied. For the multiplex PCR, a mixture combining 60 forward primers for TCR Vbeta segments and 13 reverse primers for TCR Jbeta segments was used. Amplification of the CDR3 region of rearranged TCR beta genes was performed with a multiplex PCR assay on genomic DNA. The amplified TCR beta libraries were sequenced on the Illumina HiSeq System as 87-base-pair reads. The published analysis was carried out like this. Across the 640 or so repertoires, a later analysis counted tens of millions of unique TCR beta chains, 9 million to 14 million of which were shared by at least two donors. To remove PCR and sequencing errors, raw reads were error-corrected and collapsed into unique sequences using a nearest-neighbor algorithm that merged closely related sequences. V, D and J gene segments were assigned by aligning CDR3 sequences to IMGT reference sequences. For a sequence to be retained, at least a six-nucleotide match to both a V gene segment and a J gene segment was required. A rearrangement counted as productive if the CDR3 had no stop codons and remained in frame with V and J, and every other rearrangement counted as non-productive. Following IMGT convention, CDR3 was defined as the stretch from the second conserved V-encoded cysteine to the conserved J-encoded phenylalanine. Sequences without an unambiguous match to a single V gene segment were excluded from the earlier analysis of 500 to 700 of the donors. In an earlier analysis of roughly 500 of the donors, V segments were called functional above 56.7% productive rearrangements and were called segregating when the between-donor standard deviation exceeded 5%. A statistical classification framework was built for diagnosing cytomegalovirus status from the catalog of TCR beta chain sequences. V and J gene assignment, in a later analysis, came from comparing TCR nucleotide sequences with IMGT/GENE-DB human TR gene sequences. A later analysis assigned CDR3 sequences and most-parsimonious VDJ recombination scenarios with the TCRdist pipeline. In a later analysis, each TCR beta chain was defined by its CDR3 amino acid sequence together with its V-gene family, and reads without a unique V-gene family were excluded. In a later analysis, several hundred highly shared, low-generation-probability nucleotide sequences were removed to address suspected cross-contamination and a sequencing artifact. In a later analysis, a clonal expansion index for each public chain was calculated from normalized within-repertoire ranks of inferred template counts. In a later analysis, generation probabilities were computed using a VDJ recombination model fitted to out-of-frame rearrangements, and the results were checked against IGoR. In a later analysis, TCR-TCR, TCR-HLA and TCR-CMV co-occurrence was scored with hypergeometric tests, and a repertoire-size bias correction was applied to TCR pairs. In a later analysis, false discovery rates were estimated by permuting HLA or CMV assignments 20 times. In a later analysis, co-occurring TCRs were grouped using DBSCAN, and TCRdist sequence similarity was added for clustering within HLA-allele-positive subsets. Repertoires with fewer than 30,000 or more than 120,000 public chains were left out of co-occurrence clustering, as were about 5 repertoires with anomalous nucleotide sharing. TCRdb took over this immuneACCESS table, retaining in-frame rearrangements with V and J assigned. Such tables are incomplete; in checked studies, under half of the missing clones stem from an unresolved V gene, and the remainder is unexplained. V and J calls and clone size are those listed in that table; D and trimming were worked out from the DNA. Across this sample there are 150,000 to 200,000 clones, with approximately 82% seen only once. 5% to 7% of the sample rests with the top ten.

Concerning this clone itself: Its antigen target is currently unknown. Base qualities are missing; no much larger clone stands one base away.

The sequenced material came from PBMCs. The chain uses TRBV7-8 and TRBJ1-5; 8 bases in the middle match TRBD1. The clonotype originates from a man aged 50 to 59 in good health and CMV-seropositive. The base sequence is TGTGCCAGCAGCCTGGGACAGGTCAGCAATCAGCCCCAGCATTTT. It is translated as CASSLGQVSNQPQHF.